Detailed here is one TCR beta chain. As yet, its antigen is unknown. This entry is derived from a study of cytomegalovirus exposure and HLA in healthy donors. Study results and limitations: In vitro testing confirmed a few CMV-associated chains as specific for CMV antigens. Cytomegalovirus-associated TCR beta chains were listed, numbering over 150. High specificity and sensitivity for cytomegalovirus status were reported for the classifier. Most TCR sequences were rare, but some public TCRs occurred in many donors.

The repertoire was sequenced with immunoSEQ multiplex PCR; TCRdb's copy has only in-frame clones and lacks some. The sample consists of about 140,000 clones, 70% to 90% of them appearing once. The germline V gene has CDR1 ENHRY and CDR2 SYGVKD. CDR3 length: 15 residues. V trimming: 3 bases; J trimming: 5 bases; junction bases outside the gene matches: 6. Specimen: PBMCs. The chain carries TRBV10-3 and TRBJ2-5; 10 bases map to TRBD2. This clonotype originated in a woman aged 25 to 39 in good health and CMV-seronegative. The CDR3 DNA reads TGTGCCATCAGTGAAGCGGGGGGGCTGAGGGAGACCCAGTACTTC. Amino acids: CAISEAGGLRETQYF.